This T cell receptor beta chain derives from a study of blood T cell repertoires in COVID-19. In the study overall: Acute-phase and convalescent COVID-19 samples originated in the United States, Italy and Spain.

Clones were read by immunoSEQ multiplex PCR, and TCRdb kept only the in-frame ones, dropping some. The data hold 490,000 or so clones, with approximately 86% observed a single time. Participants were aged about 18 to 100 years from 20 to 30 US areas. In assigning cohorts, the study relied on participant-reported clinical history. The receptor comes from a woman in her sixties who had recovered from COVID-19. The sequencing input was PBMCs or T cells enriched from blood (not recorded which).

CDR3 DNA: TGTGCCAGCAGCTTGACATGGGGGGGCGCCTACGAGCAGTACTTC. Translation gives CASSLTWGGAYEQYF. The chain couples TRBV9 to TRBJ2-7; TRBD2 might be the D (7 bases). The CDR3 totals 15 residues. Trimming cost V 4 bases and J 2 bases, with 16 bases left between them. Germline-derived CDR1 and CDR2 are SGDLS and YYNGEE.